The clone carrying this T cell receptor (beta chain) was seen repeatedly, ten times or more. The target antigen is unknown. The data were obtained in a study of breast tumors, draining lymph nodes, adjacent tissues. Germline V gene lookup returns CDR1 MNHEY and CDR2 SVGAGI. V was pared by 0 bases and J by 8 bases, with 16 bases between. The CDR3 runs 15 residues. Study results and caveats: Compared with lymph nodes, tumors were less diverse; compared with nontumor tissue, more. Data fit most tumor T cells coming from lymph node, expanding in tumor. Luminal-like breast cancer showed significantly greater tumor-nontumor repertoire similarity than basal-like breast cancer did. Data only fit, rather than demonstrated, lymph node origin of most tumor T cells.

Breast cancer patients provided tissue from their axillary draining lymph nodes. MiXCR, applied by TCRdb to the multiplex PCR reads, yields one record per CDR3 protein. The data contain under 85,000 distinct CDR3 sequences, about 21% of them singletons. The sequenced sample consisted of axillary lymph node tissue. The TCR was taken from a female donor with breast cancer. Some clones in this sample may be carry-over from other donors' samples. The chain combines TRBV6-5 with TRBJ1-2; D not resolved. Here the CDR3 reads CASSYSFRVAEGYTF. The CDR3 region has the DNA TGTGCCAGCAGTTACTCGTTTAGAGTGGCGGAAGGCTACACCTTC.